This is a list of T cell receptor beta chains from one sample in a study of regulatory dendritic cells for organ transplantation. Generated by immunoSEQ multiplex PCR, the TCRdb table keeps only in-frame clones and is missing some. Among about 38,000 clones listed, 75% to 95% were seen once. The specimen sequenced was naive CD8+ T cells from blood. Receptors were obtained from a human donor in good health. Each CDR3 is given without its conserved first and last residue. D genes are given only for firm matches.

>TRBV27|TRBJ2-3|-
ASIEGDTDTQY
>TRBV4-3|TRBJ1-1|-
ASSQDETGEAF
>TRBV4-3|TRBJ1-2|-
ASSQDRAGISGYT
>TRBV11-2|TRBJ2-7|-
ASTTKDEQY
>TRBV7-6|TRBJ1-1|-
ASSLSRAASSENTEAF
>TRBV20-1|TRBJ2-7|-
SARRDYEQY
>TRBV2|TRBJ2-3|-
ASSEVRLDTQY
>TRBV28|TRBJ1-2|TRBD1
ASRAPGQIYDSNYGYT
>TRBV28|TRBJ1-3|TRBD1
ASSFGGTAGNTIY
>TRBV2|TRBJ2-1|TRBD1
ASGDSSYNEQF
>TRBV27|TRBJ2-1|TRBD2
ASSLRRGRRNEQF
>TRBV7-9|TRBJ2-7|-
ASSPVEGSYEQY
>TRBV7-9|TRBJ1-2|-
ASRPDGLNGYT
>TRBV13|TRBJ2-1|-
ASRYDNEQF
>TRBV14|TRBJ2-3|TRBD2
ASSQRLARVDTQY
>TRBV28|TRBJ2-7|-
ASSWGNSEQY
>TRBV5-6|TRBJ1-6|-
ASSWLSSPLH
>TRBV27|TRBJ2-5|-
ASSLLGETQY
>TRBV27|TRBJ2-6|TRBD1
ASSFRGQDLSGANVLT
>TRBV25-1|TRBJ2-7|TRBD1
ASEPGQSYEQY
>TRBV5-8|TRBJ2-1|TRBD2
ASSLSSGSSYNEQF
>TRBV27|TRBJ1-1|-
ASRKNSAAKAF
>TRBV6-5|TRBJ2-7|TRBD1
ASSFLDRGGYEQY
>TRBV6-5|TRBJ1-2|-
ASSSTGTFDGYT
>TRBV15|TRBJ2-7|-
ATSIPLKPYEQY
>TRBV27|TRBJ1-1|-
ASSLSQVTEAF
>TRBV10-3|TRBJ2-3|TRBD2
AISESERGGTDTQY
>TRBV7-9|TRBJ2-1|TRBD1
ASSVPGGSYNEQF
>TRBV7-3|TRBJ1-2|-
ASSFADTQDDYT
>TRBV27|TRBJ1-2|-
ASSLPGYT
>TRBV27|TRBJ1-2|-
ASSLSRGGLYGYT
>TRBV2|TRBJ1-1|-
ALLGLNTEAF
>TRBV28|TRBJ2-7|-
ASSLPPPNYEQY
>TRBV4-1|TRBJ2-7|TRBD2
ASSLRTSGYEQY
>TRBV9|TRBJ1-1|-
ASSQGMNTEAF
>TRBV29-1|TRBJ1-1|-
SVVPGGGAEAF
>TRBV6-5|TRBJ2-3|TRBD2
ASSLSGLVSDTQY
>TRBV28|TRBJ2-7|-
ASSLAKGGPVEQY
>TRBV9|TRBJ2-2|-
ASSVPGPAAELF
>TRBV4-2|TRBJ2-3|-
ASSQRGGQSTDTQY
>TRBV19|TRBJ2-1|TRBD1
ASSPNRGIGDEQF
>TRBV6-1|TRBJ2-1|TRBD2
ASTPELAVNNEQF
>TRBV29-1|TRBJ2-5|-
SVPGPKETQY
>TRBV11-2|TRBJ2-1|TRBD2
ASQKRGYNEQF
>TRBV7-9|TRBJ2-3|-
AVEGDTQY
>TRBV9|TRBJ1-4|-
ASSVDEGGPYEKLF
>TRBV10-1|TRBJ2-7|-
ASSGDRFYEQY
>TRBV6-5|TRBJ2-2|-
ASSSGSGELF
>TRBV7-9|TRBJ2-7|TRBD2
ASSFPTSGSYEQY
>TRBV27|TRBJ1-2|-
ASSSPPLRDGHGYT
>TRBV5-5|TRBJ2-2|-
ASKVSAGELF
>TRBV9|TRBJ1-2|-
ASSDVGGEGYT
>TRBV27|TRBJ1-4|-
ASSLVVGDEKLF